One sample yielded the 25 T cell receptor beta chains listed below, sequenced in a study of blood T cell repertoires in COVID-19. TCRdb's copy holds only in-frame clones and misses some; the assay was immunoSEQ multiplex PCR. This table holds 150,000 or so clones, 81% found once. Sequenced: PBMCs or T cells enriched from blood (not recorded which). The receptor set was obtained from a woman aged 40 to 50 with acute COVID-19.

This clone has ten or more counts. This chain connects TRBV18 to TRBJ2-1, with D possibly matching TRBD2 (5 bases). The germline V gene encodes CDR1 KGHSH and CDR2 LQKENI. The germline V and J ends were trimmed by 1 base and 7 bases, with 11 bases remaining between them. The CDR3 is 14 residues long. The CDR3 DNA reads as TGTGCCAGCTCACCACGCAGCGGAGCTAATGAGCAGTTCTTC. It encodes CASSPRSGANEQFF.

The rearrangement joins TRBV27 to TRBJ1-5; 8 bases map to TRBD1. V was pared by 6 bases and J by 6 bases, with 10 bases of the junction left unmatched. The CDR3 is 15 amino acids. The germline gives CDR1 MNHEY, CDR2 SMNVEV (reference sequence). CDR3 in DNA: TGTGCCAGCAGCCAGACAGGGGTTTCCTCTCAGCCCCAGCATTTT. Its translation: CASSQTGVSSQPQHF.

The CDR3 protein is CASSQPRTDEQFF. The CDR3, as DNA: TGTGCCAGCAGCCAGCCCCGGACAGATGAGCAGTTCTTC. The chain uses TRBV14 and TRBJ2-1, with D possibly being TRBD1 (6 bases). This CDR3 contains 13 residues. The germline CDR1 and CDR2 sequences are SGHDN and FVKESK. Deletions cut 3 bases from V and 8 bases from J, with 11 bases between. Full variable domain (outside the CDR3, taken from reference TRBV14 and TRBJ2-1): EAGVTQFPSHSVIEKGQTVTLRCDPISGHDNLYWYRRVMGKEIKFLLHFVKESKQDESGMPNNRFLAERTGGTYSTLKVQPAELEDSGVYFCASSQPRTDEQFFGPGTRLTVL.

The chain uses TRBV6-5 and TRBJ1-2, with D possibly being TRBD1 (6 bases). CDR1 and CDR2 from the germline V gene are MNHEY and SVGAGI. Deletions cut 5 bases from V and 4 bases from J, with 14 bases between. The CDR3 totals 14 residues. In DNA form, the CDR3 reads TGTGCCAGCAGTCAGAGAGGGGGAATCTATGGCTACACCTTC. Translation gives CASSQRGGIYGYTF.

The chain combines TRBV5-1 with TRBJ2-1, with D possibly matching TRBD2 (6 bases). The CDR3 sequence is 17 residues long. With 9 bases removed from V and 8 bases from J, the gap between germline ends came to 30 bases. From germline, CDR1 is SGHRS and CDR2 YFSETQ. The CDR3 DNA reads TGCGCCACCGCGGTGGGGGGAGGAAACCCCTCATTCCATGAGCAGTTCTTC. Protein: CATAVGGGNPSFHEQFF.

This clone showed up just a few times. The chain combines TRBV4-1 with TRBJ2-3, with 9 bases matching TRBD2. The V gene's germline CDR1 is MGHRA and CDR2 YSYEKL. The V and J ends lost 3 bases and 0 bases, in that order; junction bases with no gene match: 13. CDR3 size: 19 residues. The CDR3: CASSQGIVTGTSSTDTQYF. In DNA, the CDR3 is TGCGCCAGCAGCCAGGGTATCGTCACCGGGACTAGCAGCACAGATACGCAGTATTTT.

This chain links TRBV2 with TRBJ1-4, with D perhaps TRBD1 (5 bases). The V gene lost 6 bases and the J gene lost 7 bases, with 21 bases spanning the gap. Per the germline V gene, CDR1 is SNHLY and CDR2 is FYNNEI. There are 16 residues in the CDR3. This chain's CDR3 is CASRSGTGDRGEKLFF. CDR3 DNA: TGTGCCAGCAGATCCGGAACGGGGGACCGCGGTGAAAAACTGTTTTTT.

As to this clone: One base away lies a much larger clone, so this may be a sequencing read error. Other DNA variants within this sample encode the same CDR3. V is TRBV29-1 and J is TRBJ1-2, with TRBD1 matching over 7 bases. The CDR3 runs to 13 residues. CDR1 and CDR2 from the germline V gene are SQVTM and ANQGSEA. Trimming cost V 2 bases and J 8 bases; bases outside gene matches: 8. The CDR3 sequence is CSVETQGWGGYTF. CDR3 in DNA: TGCAGCGTTGAAACACAGGGGTGGGGGGGCTACACCTTC. The whole variable domain, remainder taken from reference TRBV29-1 and TRBJ1-2, is SAVISQKPSRDICQRGTSLTIQCQVDSQVTMMFWYRQQPGQSLTLIATANQGSEATYESGFVIDKFPISRPNLTFSTLTVSNMSPEDSSIYLCSVETQGWGGYTFGSGTRLTVV.

CDR3 bases: TGTGCCAGCAGTCGCTCCCCTCAGTATGGCTACACCTTC. This sequence encodes CASSRSPQYGYTF. The chain is built from TRBV6-5 and TRBJ1-2; no definite D call. The CDR3 is 13 residues long. Per germline, CDR1 MNHEY and CDR2 SVGAGI. Trimming pared 5 bases from V and 5 bases from J, leaving 12 bases between.

With respect to this clone: Relative to the germline gene, one junction end is altered; a read error may explain this. The chain is built from TRBV28 and TRBJ2-7; the match to TRBD1 covers 10 bases. This CDR3 has 12 residues. In germline, CDR1 is MDHEN, CDR2 SYDVKM. The CDR3 is CASSLGQGDSHF. CDR3 bases: TGTGCCAGCAGTTTAGGACAGGGGGACTCCCACTTC.

V gene TRBV5-6 combines with J gene TRBJ1-2; a weak D match, TRBD1 (6 bases). Deletions cut 4 bases from V and 6 bases from J, with 13 bases between. The CDR3 runs 13 residues. The germline gives CDR1 SGHDT, CDR2 YYEEEE. DNA of the CDR3: TGTGCCAGCAGCCCGCCATCAGGGGATGGCTACACCTTC. This gives the protein CASSPPSGDGYTF.

The J gene is TRBJ2-7, the V gene TRBV12-3 or TRBV12-4; D is unresolved. The ends were cut back, 2 bases at V and 6 bases at J, with 11 bases in the middle. The CDR3 is 13 residues long. The CDR3 reads CASSLTRVGEQYV. The DNA of the CDR3 is TGTGCCAGCAGTTTAACGCGTGTCGGCGAGCAGTACGTC.

The chain has TRBV4-2 and TRBJ2-1; 7 bases are shared with TRBD2. Germline-derived CDR1 and CDR2 are LGHNA and YNFKEQ. The CDR3 is 16 residues long. Trimming at V came to 1 base and at J to 3 bases, leaving 6 bases not matched to a gene. In nucleotides, the CDR3 is TGTGCCAGCAGCCAAGTCACGGCTAGCGGCTACAATGAGCAGTTCTTC. Protein product: CASSQVTASGYNEQFF.

This chain connects TRBV2 to TRBJ2-3; a possible D gene is TRBD1 (5 bases). CDR1 and CDR2 from the germline V gene are SNHLY and FYNNEI. V was shortened by 6 bases and J by 2 bases, with 9 bases between the two germline ends. The CDR3 has 13 residues. This CDR3 is CASSRDITDTQYF. The CDR3 DNA reads TGTGCCAGCAGCAGGGATATCACAGATACGCAGTATTTT.

This sequence joins TRBV7-3 and TRBJ2-6; TRBD1 aligns across 9 bases. Germline V lookup: CDR1 SGHTA, CDR2 FQGTGA. The ends lost 2 bases at V and 0 bases at J; junction bases unmatched: 5. This CDR3 is built from 18 residues. The CDR3 is CASSLLGQGFSGANVLTF. The DNA for the CDR3 is TGTGCCAGCAGCTTACTAGGACAGGGGTTCTCTGGGGCCAACGTCCTGACTTTC.

This chain joins TRBV11-1 and TRBJ2-5, with 7 bases aligning to TRBD2. Per germline, CDR1 SGHAT and CDR2 FQDESV (reference sequence). The CDR3 loop spans 16 amino acids. Trimming removed 2 bases from V and 9 bases from J; junction bases left unmatched: 15. The CDR3 here is CASSLTRDSGRGAQYF. The CDR3 DNA reads TGTGCCAGCAGCTTAACACGGGACTCTGGTCGGGGGGCCCAGTACTTC.

The chain recombines TRBV5-1 with TRBJ2-3; 8 bases align to TRBD2. The germline CDR1 and CDR2 sequences are SGHRS and YFSETQ. With 4 bases clipped from V and 3 bases from J, the junction kept 10 bases outside the gene matches. CDR3 length equals 16 residues. The CDR3 spells CASSPPWAGGTDTQYF. In nucleotides, the CDR3 is TGCGCCAGCAGCCCTCCCTGGGCGGGAGGAACAGATACGCAGTATTTT. The full variable domain, in which reference TRBV5-1 and TRBJ2-3 provide the parts outside the CDR3, is KAGVTQTPRYLIKTRGQQVTLSCSPISGHRSVSWYQQTPGQGLQFLFEYFSETQRNKGNFPGRFSGRQFSNSRSEMNVSTLELGDSALYLCASSPPWAGGTDTQYFGPGTRLTVL.

The rearrangement links TRBV6-2 or TRBV6-3 to TRBJ1-5; 10 bases line up with TRBD1. V lost 5 bases, J lost 6 bases, and 7 bases stayed unmatched. The V gene's germline CDR1 is MNHEY and CDR2 SVGEGT. The CDR3 is 15 amino acids. CDR3 bases: TGTGCCAGCAGTCCAGGACAGGGGGGGACTCAGCCCCAGCATTTT. Amino acids: CASSPGQGGTQPQHF.

The rearrangement uses TRBV11-2 and TRBJ2-5; 12 bases match TRBD2. CDR1 SGHAT and CDR2 FQNNGV come from the germline V gene. The CDR3 has 15 amino acids. V shed 5 bases and J 5 bases; nucleotides not matched to a gene: 6. DNA of the CDR3: TGTGCCAGCAGCCCTAGCGGGAGGGCCGGTGAGACCCAGTACTTC. As protein: CASSPSGRAGETQYF. The variable domain in full, with the rest retrieved from reference TRBV11-2 and TRBJ2-5, is EAGVAQSPRYKIIEKRQSVAFWCNPISGHATLYWYQQILGQGPKLLIQFQNNGVVDDSQLPKDRFSAERLKGVDSTLKIQPAKLEDSAVYLCASSPSGRAGETQYFGPGTRLLVL.

This rearrangement joins TRBV2 to TRBJ1-2, with a possible D match to TRBD1 (6 bases). Trimming removed 2 bases from V and 4 bases from J, with 11 bases in between. Germline V CDR1 and CDR2: SNHLY, FYNNEI. The CDR3 is 14 residues long. For the CDR3, the DNA is TGTGCCAGCAGTGAACCTGGGGGCCCCTATGGCTACACCTTC. This codes for CASSEPGGPYGYTF.

The chain employs TRBV2 and TRBJ2-4, with 9 bases that match TRBD2. Germline CDR1 SNHLY, CDR2 FYNNEI. This CDR3 comprises 14 residues. V dropped 5 bases and J dropped 9; count of bases not matched to a gene: 8. The chain's CDR3 is CASSSGRREAIQYF. CDR3 nucleotides: TGTGCCAGCAGTAGCGGGAGGAGGGAGGCCATTCAGTACTTC.

This chain links TRBV5-6 with TRBJ1-2; D perhaps matches TRBD1 (5 bases). The CDR3 runs to 13 residues. The V end lost 6 bases, the J end lost 7 bases, and 16 bases lay between the germline ends. Germline V gives CDR1 SGHDT, CDR2 YYEEEE. The CDR3 sequence is CASTRKGHRGYTF. As DNA, the CDR3 is TGTGCCAGCACTCGAAAGGGGCACCGTGGCTACACCTTC.

V is TRBV5-6 and J is TRBJ1-3, with D maybe TRBD1 (6 bases). Germline V gene data show CDR1 as SGHDT and CDR2 as YYEEEE. CDR3 length equals 16 residues. The ends were cut back, 2 bases at V and 0 bases at J, with 12 bases in the middle. As DNA, the CDR3 is TGTGCCAGCAGCTTCGTTGGCAGGGGCTCTGGAAACACCATATATTTT. Its translation is CASSFVGRGSGNTIYF.

CDR3 bases: TGTGCCAGCAGAAGGACAACCGACATTTACTACGAGCAGTACTTC. Protein sequence: CASRRTTDIYYEQYF. The chain joins TRBV6-6 to TRBJ2-7; D might be TRBD1 (5 bases). There are 15 residues in the CDR3. CDR1 and CDR2 (germline): MNHNY, SVGAGI (reference sequence). Trimming removed 6 bases at V and 3 bases at J, with 18 bases between.

The J gene is TRBJ2-3, the V gene TRBV11-2; D gene ambiguous. The germline gives CDR1 SGHAT, CDR2 FQNNGV. This CDR3 region has 14 residues. Trimming shortened V by 1 base and J by 4 bases, and 9 bases separated the two germline ends. This CDR3 reads CASSLVPAADTQYF. As DNA, the CDR3 is TGTGCCAGCAGCTTAGTTCCTGCAGCAGATACGCAGTATTTT. The variable domain in full, with the rest retrieved from reference TRBV11-2 and TRBJ2-3, is EAGVAQSPRYKIIEKRQSVAFWCNPISGHATLYWYQQILGQGPKLLIQFQNNGVVDDSQLPKDRFSAERLKGVDSTLKIQPAKLEDSAVYLCASSLVPAADTQYFGPGTRLTVL.